This paragraph covers one T cell receptor (beta chain) sequence. This entry is derived from a study of blood T cell repertoires in COVID-19. Study-wide context: From T cells, B-cell-depleted T cells, or PBMCs came the material, which was cDNA or gDNA.

Original processing methods: Reference gene primer amplification yielded estimated nucleated cell counts. Assay: immunoSEQ multiplex PCR; the TCRdb copy retains only in-frame clones and omits some. That table gives V, J and clone size, and the DNA gave D and trimming. The table lists 55,000 or so clones, around 87% of them singletons. Trimming left V 8 bases short and J 2 bases short, with 10 bases between. Germline V gives CDR1 LNHDA, CDR2 SQIVND (reference sequence). The CDR3 consists of 13 residues. This TCR came from a man aged 60-69 years with active or convalescent COVID-19. The source material was peripheral blood. The rearrangement links TRBV19 to TRBJ1-3; possible D gene TRBD1, 5 bases. CDR3 in amino acids: CASDQGAGNTIYF. DNA for the CDR3: TGTGCCAGTGACCAGGGTGCTGGAAACACCATATATTTT. Full variable domain (outside the CDR3, taken from reference TRBV19 and TRBJ1-3): DGGITQSPKYLFRKEGQNVTLSCEQNLNHDAMYWYRQDPGQGLRLIYYSQIVNDFQKGDIAEGYSVSREKKESFPLTVTSAQKNPTAFYLCASDQGAGNTIYFGEGSWLTVV.